The 18 T cell receptor beta chains below were found in one sample sequenced in a study of cytomegalovirus exposure and HLA in healthy donors. PCR used 60 Vbeta primers and 13 Jbeta primers. TCRdb keeps only in-frame clones here, not all; method: immunoSEQ multiplex PCR. The sample shows about 150,000 clones, about 71% of them seen only once. The sample comprised PBMCs. The receptor source for this set is a woman aged 60-70 years in good health and CMV-seropositive.

This sequence joins TRBV5-4 and TRBJ2-6; D ambiguous. V was pared by 0 bases and J by 0 bases, with 4 bases between. This CDR3 is built from 15 residues. Germline CDR1 reads SGHNT; CDR2 reads YYREEE (reference sequence). CDR3 amino acids: CASSLVISGANVLTF. The DNA for the CDR3 is TGTGCCAGCAGCTTGGTAATCTCTGGGGCCAACGTCCTGACTTTC.

CDR3 DNA sequence: TGTGCCAGCAGTGAAGGGACTAGCGGGATCTACGAGCAGTACTTC. This gives the protein CASSEGTSGIYEQYF. The chain uses TRBV6-1 and TRBJ2-7; 12 nucleotides align to TRBD2. Trimming removed 1 base from V and 3 bases from J; junction bases left unmatched: 1. Looked up from germline, CDR1 is MNHNS and CDR2 is SASEGT. The CDR3 has 15 residues.

This clone was observed a handful of times. The CDR3 DNA reads TGTGCCAGAAGCTTGGCCGGGACAGGGAGAGGAAATCAGCCCCAGCATTTT. As protein: CARSLAGTGRGNQPQHF. V usage is TRBV5-3 and J usage is TRBJ1-5; TRBD1 agrees at 9 bases. TRBV5-3 is an ORF, with its function uncertain. The CDR3 is 17 residues long. V lost 0 bases and J lost 4; bases outside the gene matches: 8.

Comment on this clone: At one boundary the junction diverges from the germline segment, which might be a read error. The chain links TRBV7-7 to TRBJ2-1; D is unclear. The germline CDR1 and CDR2 sequences are SSHAT and FNYEAQ (reference sequence). This CDR3 contains 13 residues. This CDR3 reads CASSLALRNEQFF. The CDR3 DNA sequence: TGTGCTAGCAGCTTAGCCCTGCGCAATGAGCAGTTCTTC.

V is TRBV10-3 and J is TRBJ2-7; possibly TRBD1 for D (6 bases). Per the germline V gene, CDR1 is ENHRY and CDR2 is SYGVKD. V was shortened by 3 bases and J by 6 bases, with 15 bases between the two germline ends. The CDR3 has 14 amino acids. CDR3: CAISERQDTGEQYF. The CDR3 DNA reads TGTGCCATCAGTGAAAGACAGGACACGGGCGAGCAGTACTTC.

The gene calls are TRBV6-1 and TRBJ1-1, with 7 positions matching TRBD1. The ends lost 4 bases at V and 1 base at J; junction bases unmatched: 3. CDR1 and CDR2 (germline): MNHNS, SASEGT. This CDR3 contains 14 residues. CDR3 protein: CASSARDRNTEAFF. DNA for the CDR3: TGTGCCAGCAGTGCCCGGGACAGGAACACTGAAGCTTTCTTT.

The chain couples TRBV6-5 to TRBJ1-3; D is unresolved. Deletions cut 6 bases from V and 5 bases from J, with 11 bases between. The CDR3 has 13 amino acids. Germline-derived CDR1 and CDR2 are MNHEY and SVGAGI. CDR3 protein: CASSPPRRNTIYF. CDR3 coding DNA: TGTGCCAGCAGCCCCCCGCGGAGAAACACCATATATTTT.

V is TRBV28 and J is TRBJ1-3, with D perhaps matching TRBD1 (6 bases). Germline lookup yields CDR1 MDHEN and CDR2 SYDVKM. The ends were cut back, 7 bases at V and 0 bases at J, with 16 bases in the middle. CDR3 length: 16 residues. CDR3: CASMGPGHHSGNTIYF. The CDR3 nucleotides are TGTGCCAGCATGGGACCGGGACATCACTCTGGAAACACCATATATTTT.

The chain combines TRBV28 with TRBJ2-3, with 9 bases fitting TRBD1. The CDR3 is made up of 14 amino acids. After removal of 8 bases from V and 4 bases from J, the junction contained 7 bases not matched to a gene. Germline CDR1 and CDR2: MDHEN and SYDVKM. CDR3 DNA: TGTGCCAGCGGTCCGGGACAGGGCCCAGATACGCAGTATTTT. Its protein is CASGPGQGPDTQYF.

This chain connects TRBV10-3 to TRBJ2-7; 10 nucleotides line up with TRBD1. Germline V gene sequence: CDR1 ENHRY, CDR2 SYGVKD. The CDR3 loop spans 13 amino acids. Germline trimming cut 6 bases from V and 4 bases from J; bases unmatched to any gene: 3. DNA for the CDR3: TGTGCCATCAGGTCGGGACAGGGGTACGAGCAGTACTTC. Encoded protein: CAIRSGQGYEQYF.

This clone was counted a few times. This chain joins TRBV14 and TRBJ2-7; 10 bases match TRBD2. Trimming cost V 4 bases and J 5 bases; bases outside gene matches: 8. This CDR3 spans 15 amino acids. Looked up from germline, CDR1 is SGHDN and CDR2 is FVKESK. CDR3 sequence: CASSPRASGRDEQYF. The CDR3 coding sequence is TGTGCCAGCAGCCCTAGGGCTAGCGGGAGAGACGAGCAGTACTTC.

The rearrangement uses TRBV5-1 and TRBJ2-5; 9 bases fit TRBD2. CDR3 size: 15 residues. V shed 6 bases, J shed 2 bases, and the junction held 8 bases outside the gene matches. Germline V gives CDR1 SGHRS, CDR2 YFSETQ. CDR3 amino acids: CASTIAGVSQETQYF. CDR3 bases: TGCGCCAGCACCATAGCGGGAGTATCTCAAGAGACCCAGTACTTC.

Only one count was recorded for this clone. The chain uses TRBV2 and TRBJ1-4; D unresolved. The germline CDR1 and CDR2 sequences are SNHLY and FYNNEI. This CDR3 is built from 16 residues. Trimming removed 5 bases at V and 5 bases at J, with 18 bases between. The DNA of the CDR3 is TGTGCCAGCAGTAGGCGGCCGGGGTCGACGAATGAAAAACTGTTTTTT. As protein: CASSRRPGSTNEKLFF. Combining the CDR3 with reference TRBV2 and TRBJ1-4 gives the whole variable domain EPEVTQTPSHQVTQMGQEVILRCVPISNHLYFYWYRQILGQKVEFLVSFYNNEISEKSEIFDDQFSVERPDGSNFTLKIRSTKLEDSAMYFCASSRRPGSTNEKLFFGSGTQLSVL.

This chain uses TRBV28 with TRBJ2-5, with D perhaps matching TRBD1 (5 bases). This CDR3 has 13 amino acids. V lost 4 bases and J lost 3, with 9 bases in between. Per germline, CDR1 MDHEN and CDR2 SYDVKM. This CDR3 reads CASSWGREETQYF. DNA of the CDR3: TGTGCCAGCAGTTGGGGCCGAGAAGAGACCCAGTACTTC.

The chain joins TRBV19 to TRBJ2-2; D is possibly TRBD1 (6 bases). Per germline, CDR1 LNHDA and CDR2 SQIVND (reference sequence). Trimming removed 6 bases from V and 3 bases from J, with 14 bases in between. The CDR3 spans 15 residues. Written as DNA, the CDR3 is TGTGCCAGTAGCCCTCAGGGGTTGGACACCGGGGAGCTGTTTTTT. Residues: CASSPQGLDTGELFF.

This clone occurred once. This chain links TRBV6-5 with TRBJ2-7; no clear D. The CDR3 contains 14 residues. CDR1 MNHEY and CDR2 SVGAGI come from the germline V gene. The germline V and J ends were trimmed by 1 base and 1 base, with 8 bases remaining between them. CDR3: CASSYYPLSYEQYF. The CDR3 DNA sequence: TGTGCCAGCAGTTACTACCCACTTTCCTACGAGCAGTACTTC.

The rearrangement links TRBV5-6 to TRBJ1-2; 7 bases map to TRBD1. Germline CDR1 reads SGHDT; CDR2 reads YYEEEE. The trim removed 4 bases at V and 4 bases at J, leaving 10 bases unmatched. The CDR3 consists of 15 residues. The CDR3, as DNA: TGTGCCAGCAGCCACACACAGGGGTTGGCCTATGGCTACACCTTC. This encodes CASSHTQGLAYGYTF.

The chain is built from TRBV18 and TRBJ1-1, with D maybe TRBD1 (5 bases). Germline V gene lookup returns CDR1 KGHSH and CDR2 LQKENI. The CDR3 is made up of 13 amino acids. Between the trimmed V and J ends, which lost 1 base and 4 bases, there was a span of 7 bases. The CDR3 protein is CASSPHRGTEAFF. Written as DNA, the CDR3 is TGTGCCAGCTCACCACATAGGGGCACTGAAGCTTTCTTT.